This is a list of T cell receptor beta chains from one sample in a study of response to subunit inactivated influenza vaccine. TCRdb recomputed calls from the RT-PCR reads with MiXCR, one row per CDR3 protein. This table has over 150,000 distinct CDR3 sequences, approximately 11% appearing once. Sequences were derived from CD8+ T cells sorted from PBMCs, sampled about 23 months after vaccination. The receptors were gathered from a man between 50 and 70 years old who received an inactivated influenza vaccine. Each CDR3 is given with its conserved first and last residue. The D gene is left open where the match is weak. Clone size is shown for a subset of rows, as once, few, many or a class of expanded clone.

len	j_gene	v_gene	abundance	d_gene	CDR3nt	CDR3aa
15	TRBJ1-1	TRBV4-1	-	-	TGCGCCAGCAGCCAACCCTATGCGGCTTTCACTGAAGCTTTCTTT	CASSQPYAAFTEAFF
12	TRBJ1-1	TRBV28	many	-	TGTGCCAGCAGTTTCCTGGGAAGGGAAGCTTTCTTT	CASSFLGREAFF
15	TRBJ2-7	TRBV9	many	TRBD1	TGTGCCAGCAGCGTAGGCCAGGGGGCCTCCTACGAGCAGTACTTC	CASSVGQGASYEQYF
14	TRBJ1-5	TRBV20-1	few	-	TGCAGTGCTAGCCGGACAGAGAGCAATCAGCCCCAGCATTTT	CSASRTESNQPQHF
14	TRBJ2-7	TRBV6-5	few	TRBD1	TGTGCCAGCAGTTTTGGACAGGGGAGCGACGAGCAGTACTTC	CASSFGQGSDEQYF
15	TRBJ2-7	TRBV3-1	-	-	TGTGCCAGCTCCTCTGGGACCCTTAGCTCCTACGAGCAGTACTTC	CASSSGTLSSYEQYF
16	TRBJ2-5	TRBV12-3/TRBV12-4	few	-	TGTGCCAGCAGTTTCGGCGCCGGTCGGCCCCCGGAGACCCAGTACTTC	CASSFGAGRPPETQYF
13	TRBJ2-7	TRBV2	few	TRBD1	TGTGCCGCACACCGGGACAGACCCTACGAGCAGTACTTC	CAAHRDRPYEQYF
13	TRBJ2-3	TRBV6-2/TRBV6-3	few	-	TGTGCCAGCAGTTACTCGTTATGGAATACGCAGTATTTT	CASSYSLWNTQYF
13	TRBJ2-2	TRBV6-2/TRBV6-3	many	-	TGTGCCAGCAGTTACTATTTCACCGGGGAGCTGTTTTTT	CASSYYFTGELFF
16	TRBJ2-5	TRBV28	many	TRBD1	TGTGCCAGCAGTTTAGACCGATACAGGGGCGGGGAGACCCAGTACTTC	CASSLDRYRGGETQYF
14	TRBJ1-2	TRBV7-8	-	TRBD1	TGTGCCAGCAGCGGGCGGACAGGTTTCACGGGCTACACCTTC	CASSGRTGFTGYTF
15	TRBJ2-1	TRBV27	once	TRBD2	TGTGCCAGCAGTAACATAGCGGGCCCTTACAATGAGCAGTTCTTC	CASSNIAGPYNEQFF
12	TRBJ2-1	TRBV29-1	many	-	TGCAGCGTTTACAGTCCGCCGGACGAGCAGTTCTTC	CSVYSPPDEQFF
14	TRBJ1-5	TRBV7-9	few	-	TGTGCCAGCAGCCACGAAGGGAATAACCAGCCCCAGCATTTT	CASSHEGNNQPQHF
13	TRBJ2-5	TRBV4-1	many	-	TGCGCCAGCAGCCAGGGTTCACAAGAGACCCAGTACTTC	CASSQGSQETQYF
12	TRBJ2-7	TRBV6-2/TRBV6-3	few	-	TGTGCCACCCGAGGTGGACCCTACGAGCAGTACTTC	CATRGGPYEQYF
15	TRBJ2-1	TRBV4-3	-	-	TGCGCCAGCAGCCAAGATGGCGGACTTGGGAATGAGCAGTTCTTC	CASSQDGGLGNEQFF
15	TRBJ1-1	TRBV6-1	-	-	TGTGCCAGCAGACCGGGTAGTTCCGGGACGGAGGAAGCTTTCTTT	CASRPGSSGTEEAFF
14	TRBJ2-7	TRBV6-1	-	-	TGTGCCAGCAGTCCTCTGGGGGAGCCCCACGAGCAGTACTTC	CASSPLGEPHEQYF
14	TRBJ2-1	TRBV5-1	many	-	TGCGCCAGCAGCTTGGTAGCGCTCGGGAATGAGCAGTTCTTC	CASSLVALGNEQFF
20	TRBJ2-6	TRBV4-1	few	TRBD1	TGCGCCAGCAGCGGAGGTGGTGGACAGGCGGTTGTCGCTGGGGCCAACGTCCTGACTTTC	CASSGGGGQAVVAGANVLTF
15	TRBJ1-5	TRBV6-1	-	-	TGTGCCAGCTCCGGGACTCCGGGAAGGGGTCAGCCCCAGCATTTT	CASSGTPGRGQPQHF
13	TRBJ2-6	TRBV29-1	many	-	TGCAGCGTCACACAGACTGGGGCCAACGTCCTGACTTTC	CSVTQTGANVLTF
15	TRBJ1-2	TRBV6-1	-	-	TGTGCCAGCAGTGAGGTTCCCCAAACGGGCTATGGCTACACCTTC	CASSEVPQTGYGYTF
14	TRBJ1-4	TRBV5-1	few	TRBD1	TGCGCCAGCAGCCCACAGGGGTCGGGTGAAAAACTGTTTTTT	CASSPQGSGEKLFF